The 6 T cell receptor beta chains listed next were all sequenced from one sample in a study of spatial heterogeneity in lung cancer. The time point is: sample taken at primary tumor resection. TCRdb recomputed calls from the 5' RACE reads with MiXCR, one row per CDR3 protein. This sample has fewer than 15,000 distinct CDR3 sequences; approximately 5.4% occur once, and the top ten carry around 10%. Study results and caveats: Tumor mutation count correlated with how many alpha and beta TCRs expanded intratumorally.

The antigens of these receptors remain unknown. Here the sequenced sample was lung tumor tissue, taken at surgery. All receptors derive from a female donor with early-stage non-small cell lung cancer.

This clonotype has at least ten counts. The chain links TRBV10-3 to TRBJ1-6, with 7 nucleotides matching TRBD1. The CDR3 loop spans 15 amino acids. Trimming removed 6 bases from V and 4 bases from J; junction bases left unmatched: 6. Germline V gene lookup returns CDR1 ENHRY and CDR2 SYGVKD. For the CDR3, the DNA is TGTGCCATCAGAGACACAGGGGTTTATAATTCACCCCTCCACTTT. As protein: CAIRDTGVYNSPLHF.

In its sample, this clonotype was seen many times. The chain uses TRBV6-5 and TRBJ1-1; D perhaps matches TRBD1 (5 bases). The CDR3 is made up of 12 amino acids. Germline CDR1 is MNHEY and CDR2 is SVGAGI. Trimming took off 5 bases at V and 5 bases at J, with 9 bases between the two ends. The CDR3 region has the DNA TGTGCCAGCAGTACCCGGGGGACTGAAGCTTTCTTT. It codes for CASSTRGTEAFF.

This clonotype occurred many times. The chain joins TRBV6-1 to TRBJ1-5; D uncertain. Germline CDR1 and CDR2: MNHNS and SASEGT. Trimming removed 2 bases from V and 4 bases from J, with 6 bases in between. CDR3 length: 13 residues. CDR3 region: CASSEQVNQPQHF. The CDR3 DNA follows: TGTGCCAGCAGTGAACAAGTTAATCAGCCCCAGCATTTT.

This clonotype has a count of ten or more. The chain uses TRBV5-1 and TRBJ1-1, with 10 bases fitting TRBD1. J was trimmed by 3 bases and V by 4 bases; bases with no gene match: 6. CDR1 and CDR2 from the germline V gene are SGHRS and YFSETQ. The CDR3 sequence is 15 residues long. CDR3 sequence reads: CASSRGTGVYTEAFF. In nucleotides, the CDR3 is TGCGCCAGCAGCAGAGGGACAGGGGTATACACTGAAGCTTTCTTT.

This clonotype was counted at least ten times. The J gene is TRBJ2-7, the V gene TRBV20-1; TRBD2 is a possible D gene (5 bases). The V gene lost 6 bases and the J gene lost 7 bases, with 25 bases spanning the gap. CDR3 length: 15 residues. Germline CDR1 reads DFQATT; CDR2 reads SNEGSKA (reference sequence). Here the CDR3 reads CSARSVGRTTGEQYF. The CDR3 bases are TGCAGTGCGAGGAGCGTTGGACGGACCACGGGGGAGCAGTACTTC.

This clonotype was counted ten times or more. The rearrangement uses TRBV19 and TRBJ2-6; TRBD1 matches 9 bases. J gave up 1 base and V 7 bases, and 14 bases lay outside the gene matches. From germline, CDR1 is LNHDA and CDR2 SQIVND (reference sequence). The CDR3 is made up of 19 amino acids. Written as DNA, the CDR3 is TGTGCCAGTACCTCACACCGGGACAGGGACTCGTCTGGGGCCAACGTCCTGACTTTC. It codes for CASTSHRDRDSSGANVLTF.